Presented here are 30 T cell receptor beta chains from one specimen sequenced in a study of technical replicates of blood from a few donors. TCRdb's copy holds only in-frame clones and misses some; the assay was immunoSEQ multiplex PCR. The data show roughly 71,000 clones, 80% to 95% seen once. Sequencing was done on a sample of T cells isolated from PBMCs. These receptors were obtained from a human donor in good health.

The CDR3 is CASSFTSGSYEQYF. The DNA for the CDR3 is TGCGCCAGCAGCTTTACTAGCGGGAGTTACGAGCAGTACTTC. The rearrangement links TRBV5-1 to TRBJ2-7; 11 bases agree with TRBD2. Germline-derived CDR1 and CDR2 are SGHRS and YFSETQ. The junction had 2 bases not matched to a gene; V was cut back by 2 bases and J by 4 bases. The CDR3 has 14 amino acids.

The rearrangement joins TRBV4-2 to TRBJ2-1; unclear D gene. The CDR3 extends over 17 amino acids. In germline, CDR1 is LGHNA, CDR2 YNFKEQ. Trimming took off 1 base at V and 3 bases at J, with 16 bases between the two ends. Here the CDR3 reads CASSQGKRITYYNEQFF. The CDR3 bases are TGTGCCAGCAGCCAAGGGAAGCGAATAACCTACTACAATGAGCAGTTCTTC.

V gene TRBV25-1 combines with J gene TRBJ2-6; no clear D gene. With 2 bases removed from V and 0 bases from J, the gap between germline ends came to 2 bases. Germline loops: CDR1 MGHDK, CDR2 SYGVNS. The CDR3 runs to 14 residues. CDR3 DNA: TGTGCCAGCAGTGAACACTCTGGGGCCAACGTCCTGACTTTC. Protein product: CASSEHSGANVLTF.

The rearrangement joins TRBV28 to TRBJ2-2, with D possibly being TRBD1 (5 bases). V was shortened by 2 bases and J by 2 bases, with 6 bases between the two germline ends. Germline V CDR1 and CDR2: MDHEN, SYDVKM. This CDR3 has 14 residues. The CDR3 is CASSLTGNTGELFF. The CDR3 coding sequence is TGTGCCAGCAGTTTAACAGGAAACACCGGGGAGCTGTTTTTT.

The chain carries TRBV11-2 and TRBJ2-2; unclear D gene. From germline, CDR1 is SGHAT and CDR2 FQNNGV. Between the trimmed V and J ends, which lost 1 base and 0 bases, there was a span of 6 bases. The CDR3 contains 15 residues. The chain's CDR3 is CASSLGHTNTGELFF. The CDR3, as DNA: TGTGCCAGCAGCTTAGGACACACGAACACCGGGGAGCTGTTTTTT.

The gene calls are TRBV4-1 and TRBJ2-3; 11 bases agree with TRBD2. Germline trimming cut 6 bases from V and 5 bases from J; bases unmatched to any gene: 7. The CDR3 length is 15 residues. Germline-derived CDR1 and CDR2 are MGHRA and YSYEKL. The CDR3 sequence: CASSLSGRAGDTQYF. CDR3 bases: TGCGCCAGCAGTCTTAGCGGGAGGGCCGGAGATACGCAGTATTTT.

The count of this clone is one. The CDR3 region is CASSPTGSYEQYF. CDR3 nucleotides: TGTGCCAGCAGCCCGACAGGTTCCTACGAGCAGTACTTC. The rearrangement links TRBV9 to TRBJ2-7, with D perhaps matching TRBD1 (6 bases). Trimming stripped 4 bases from V and 1 base from J, with 9 bases between. Looked up from germline, CDR1 is SGDLS and CDR2 is YYNGEE. The CDR3 covers 13 residues.

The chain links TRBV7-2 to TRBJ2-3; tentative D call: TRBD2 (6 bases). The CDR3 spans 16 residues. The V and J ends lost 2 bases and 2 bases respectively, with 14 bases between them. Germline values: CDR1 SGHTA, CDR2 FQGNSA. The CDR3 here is CASSLTAASDTDTQYF. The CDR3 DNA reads TGTGCCAGCAGCTTAACCGCTGCTAGCGACACAGATACGCAGTATTTT.

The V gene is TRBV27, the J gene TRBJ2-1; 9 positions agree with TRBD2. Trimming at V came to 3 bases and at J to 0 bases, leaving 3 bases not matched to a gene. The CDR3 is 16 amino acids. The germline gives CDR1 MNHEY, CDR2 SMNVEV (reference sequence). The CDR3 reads CASSLSSGSSYNEQFF. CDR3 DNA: TGTGCCAGCAGTTTGAGTAGCGGGAGCTCCTACAATGAGCAGTTCTTC.

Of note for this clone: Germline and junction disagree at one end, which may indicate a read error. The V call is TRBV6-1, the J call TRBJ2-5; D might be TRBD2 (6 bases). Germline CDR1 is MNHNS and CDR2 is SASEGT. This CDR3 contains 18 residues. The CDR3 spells CASSEGSLGGFYQETQYF. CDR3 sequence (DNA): TGTGCCAGCAGTGAAGGTTCACTCGGAGGGTTTTACCAGGAGACCCAGTACTTC.

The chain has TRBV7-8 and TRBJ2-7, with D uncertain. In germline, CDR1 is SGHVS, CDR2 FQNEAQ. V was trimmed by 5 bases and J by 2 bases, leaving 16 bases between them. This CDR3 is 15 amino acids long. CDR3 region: CASSPTIAEAYEQYF. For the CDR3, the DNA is TGTGCCAGCAGCCCAACCATAGCTGAAGCCTACGAGCAGTACTTC.

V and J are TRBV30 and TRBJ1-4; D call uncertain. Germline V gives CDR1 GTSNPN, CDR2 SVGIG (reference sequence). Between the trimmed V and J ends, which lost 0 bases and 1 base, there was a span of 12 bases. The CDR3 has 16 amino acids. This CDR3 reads CAWSVGKTRTNEKLFF. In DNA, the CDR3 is TGTGCCTGGAGTGTCGGGAAAACGAGAACTAATGAAAAACTGTTTTTT. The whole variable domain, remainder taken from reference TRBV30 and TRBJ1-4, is SQTIHQWPATLVQPVGSPLSLECTVEGTSNPNLYWYRQAAGRGLQLLFYSVGIGQISSEVPQNLSASRPQDRQFILSSKKLLLSDSGFYLCAWSVGKTRTNEKLFFGSGTQLSVL.

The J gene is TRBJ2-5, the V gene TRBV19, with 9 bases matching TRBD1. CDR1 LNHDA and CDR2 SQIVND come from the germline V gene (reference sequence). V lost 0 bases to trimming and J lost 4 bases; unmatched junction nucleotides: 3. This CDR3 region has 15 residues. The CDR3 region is CASSIDRTGAETQYF. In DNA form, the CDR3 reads TGTGCCAGTAGTATAGATCGGACAGGGGCAGAGACCCAGTACTTC.

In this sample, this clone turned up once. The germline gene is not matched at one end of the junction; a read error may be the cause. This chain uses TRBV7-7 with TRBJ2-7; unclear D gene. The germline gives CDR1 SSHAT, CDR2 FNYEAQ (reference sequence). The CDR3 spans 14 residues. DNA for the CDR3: TGTGCTAGCAGCATTAGCCCGGAGTCCTACGAGCAGTACTTC. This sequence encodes CASSISPESYEQYF.

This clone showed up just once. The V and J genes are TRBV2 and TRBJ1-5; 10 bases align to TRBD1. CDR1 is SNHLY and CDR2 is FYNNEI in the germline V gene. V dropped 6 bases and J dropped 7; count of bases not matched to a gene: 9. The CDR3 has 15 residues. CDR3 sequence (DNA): TGTGCCAGCAGCGTTGACAGGGGGCGGGGACAGCCCCAGCATTTT. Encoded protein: CASSVDRGRGQPQHF.

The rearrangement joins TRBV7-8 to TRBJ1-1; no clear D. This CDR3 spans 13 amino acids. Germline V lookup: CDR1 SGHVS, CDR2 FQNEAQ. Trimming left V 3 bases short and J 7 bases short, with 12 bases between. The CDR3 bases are TGTGCCAGCAGCTTTAACCGGGAAGGTGAAGCTTTCTTT. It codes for CASSFNREGEAFF. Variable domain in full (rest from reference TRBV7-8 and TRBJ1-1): GAGVSQSPRYKVAKRGQDVALRCDPISGHVSLFWYQQALGQGPEFLTYFQNEAQLDKSGLPSDRFFAERPEGSVSTLKIQRTQQEDSAVYLCASSFNREGEAFFGQGTRLTVV.

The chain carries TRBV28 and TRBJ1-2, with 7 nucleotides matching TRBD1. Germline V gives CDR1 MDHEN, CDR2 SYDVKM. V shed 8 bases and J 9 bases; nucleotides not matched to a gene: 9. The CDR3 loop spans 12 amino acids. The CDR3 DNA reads TGTGCCAGCTCTCAGACAGGGTATAGCTACACCTTC. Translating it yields CASSQTGYSYTF.

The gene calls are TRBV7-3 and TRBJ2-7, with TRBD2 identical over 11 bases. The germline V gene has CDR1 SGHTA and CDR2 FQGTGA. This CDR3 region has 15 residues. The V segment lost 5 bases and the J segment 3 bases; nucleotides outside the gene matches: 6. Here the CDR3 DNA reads TGTGCCAGCAGCATCCTAGCGGGAGGATTCTACGAGCAGTACTTC. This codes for CASSILAGGFYEQYF.

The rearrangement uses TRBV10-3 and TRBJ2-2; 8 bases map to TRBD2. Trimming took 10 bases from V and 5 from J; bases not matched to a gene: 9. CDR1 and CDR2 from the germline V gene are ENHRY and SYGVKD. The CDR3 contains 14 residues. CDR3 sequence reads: CANSGETGTGELFF. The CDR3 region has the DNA TGTGCCAATAGCGGGGAAACGGGAACCGGGGAGCTGTTTTTT.

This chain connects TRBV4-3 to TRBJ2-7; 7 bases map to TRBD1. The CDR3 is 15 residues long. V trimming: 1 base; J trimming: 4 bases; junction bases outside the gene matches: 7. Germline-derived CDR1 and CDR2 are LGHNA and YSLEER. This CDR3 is CASSQGLGTEYEQYF. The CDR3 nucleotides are TGCGCCAGCAGCCAAGGTCTTGGGACAGAATACGAGCAGTACTTC.

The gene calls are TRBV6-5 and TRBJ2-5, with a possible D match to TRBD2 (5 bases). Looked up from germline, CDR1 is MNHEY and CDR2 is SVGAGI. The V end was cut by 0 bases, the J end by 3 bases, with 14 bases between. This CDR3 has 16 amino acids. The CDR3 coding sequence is TGTGCCAGCAGTTACTCGGGAGAGGGTCTGGAAGAGACCCAGTACTTC. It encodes CASSYSGEGLEETQYF.

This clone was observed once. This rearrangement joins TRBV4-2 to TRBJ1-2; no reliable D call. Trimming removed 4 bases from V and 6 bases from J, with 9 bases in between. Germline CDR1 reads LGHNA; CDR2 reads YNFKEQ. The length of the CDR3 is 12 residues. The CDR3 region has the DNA TGTGCCAGCAGCCTTAATAAAAATGGCTACACCTTC. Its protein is CASSLNKNGYTF.

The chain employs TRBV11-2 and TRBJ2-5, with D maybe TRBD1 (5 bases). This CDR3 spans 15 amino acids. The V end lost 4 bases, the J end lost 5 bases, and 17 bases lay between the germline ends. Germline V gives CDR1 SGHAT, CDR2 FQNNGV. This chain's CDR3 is CASSSHPRDLETQYF. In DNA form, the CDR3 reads TGTGCCAGCAGCTCCCACCCCAGGGATTTGGAGACCCAGTACTTC.

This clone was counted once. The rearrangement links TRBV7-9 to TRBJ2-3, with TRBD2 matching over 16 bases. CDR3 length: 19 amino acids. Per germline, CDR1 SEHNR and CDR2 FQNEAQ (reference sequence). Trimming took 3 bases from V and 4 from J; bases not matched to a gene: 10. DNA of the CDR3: TGTGCCAGCAGCTTTCTTCCCACCGGGACTAGCGGGAGGGCAGATACGCAGTATTTT. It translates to CASSFLPTGTSGRADTQYF.

The CDR3 sequence: CASSFTGGPWNEQFF. CDR3 DNA: TGCGCCAGCAGCTTTACGGGAGGGCCTTGGAATGAGCAGTTCTTC. The chain is built from TRBV5-1 and TRBJ2-1; 8 bases align to TRBD2. Germline V lookup: CDR1 SGHRS, CDR2 YFSETQ. The CDR3 runs to 15 residues. V dropped 2 bases and J dropped 7; count of bases not matched to a gene: 8.

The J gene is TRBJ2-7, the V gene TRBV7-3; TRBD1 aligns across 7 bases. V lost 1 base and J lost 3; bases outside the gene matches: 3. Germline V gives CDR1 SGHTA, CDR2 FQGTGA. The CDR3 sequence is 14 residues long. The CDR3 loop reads CASSLRAGGYEQYF. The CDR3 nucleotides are TGTGCCAGCAGCTTAAGGGCAGGGGGCTACGAGCAGTACTTC.

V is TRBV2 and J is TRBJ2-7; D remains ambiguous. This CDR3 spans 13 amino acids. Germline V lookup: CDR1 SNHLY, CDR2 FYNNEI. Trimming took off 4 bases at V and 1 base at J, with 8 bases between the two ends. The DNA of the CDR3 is TGTGCCAGCAGTGGGCTTATATCCTACGAGCAGTACTTC. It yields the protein CASSGLISYEQYF.

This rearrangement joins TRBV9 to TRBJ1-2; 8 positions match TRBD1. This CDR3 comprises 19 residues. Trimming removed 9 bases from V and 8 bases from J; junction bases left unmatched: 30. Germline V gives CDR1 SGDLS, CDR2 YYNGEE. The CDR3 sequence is CATTRTEWGTGGSIAGYTF. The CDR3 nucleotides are TGTGCCACCACGAGGACTGAGTGGGGGACAGGCGGTTCTATCGCCGGCTACACCTTC.

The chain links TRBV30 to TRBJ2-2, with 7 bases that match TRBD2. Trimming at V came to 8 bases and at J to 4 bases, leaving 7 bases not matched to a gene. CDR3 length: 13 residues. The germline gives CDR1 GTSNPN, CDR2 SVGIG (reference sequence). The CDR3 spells CAQGGKGTGELFF. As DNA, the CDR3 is TGTGCCCAGGGAGGGAAAGGCACCGGGGAGCTGTTTTTT.

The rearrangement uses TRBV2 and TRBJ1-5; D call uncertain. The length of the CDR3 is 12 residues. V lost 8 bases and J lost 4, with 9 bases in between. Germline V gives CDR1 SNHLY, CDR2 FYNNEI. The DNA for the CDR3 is TGTGCCAGCTACAACAGAAATCAGCCCCAGCATTTT. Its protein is CASYNRNQPQHF.